This T cell receptor beta chain originates from a study of blood T cell repertoires in COVID-19 (dated by TCRdb to between 2020 and 2021). Some background on the complete study: Collaborator samples came from the United States, Italy and Spain and covered acute and convalescent phases of COVID-19. The material from the prospective study consisted of cDNA or gDNA derived from T cells, B-cell-depleted T cells, or PBMCs. Subjects who had been exposed to COVID-19, were actively infected with it, or had recovered from it provided the deeply sampled blood TCRbeta repertoires that made up the dataset. A freely available public database, intended as a resource for researchers studying the immune response to SARS-CoV-2, is where the repertoires were released. The samples were drawn from two sources: the first 160 participants of the ongoing ImmuneRACE study, and 950 to 1,500 subjects contributed by 6 global collaborators. Sample metadata almost always included a de-identified subject ID, COVID-19 status, age in years and sex. HLA class I and class II types, where available, came from metadata supplied by the sample provider rather than from assay-based typing. General conclusions and limits of the study: How much clinical and demographic metadata was included differed by source and by participant, and the metadata was provided uncurated.

The CDR1 and CDR2 encoded by the germline V gene (reference sequence) are LGHDT and YNNKEL. The cysteine opens and the phenylalanine closes a CDR3 of 16 amino acids. Only the CDR3 portion is preserved as DNA: 48 bases, with reading frame beginning at the first base. V is shortened by 3 bases, J by 2 bases, and the region joining them spans 14 bases. In the case of this clone: What antigen it recognizes has not been identified. No base quality information exists; no much larger clone differs at one position.

TCRbeta CDR3 regions were amplified from genomic DNA using the immunoSEQ Assay, a bias-controlled multiplex PCR. In the original analysis: The number of nucleated cells in each sample was estimated from the amplification of reference gene primers within the assay. To quantify the absolute abundance of each unique TCRbeta CDR3 rearrangement, sequence reads were collapsed and filtered. For each sample, productive Simpson clonality was calculated as the square root of Simpson's diversity index across productive rearrangements. As stored in TCRdb, this immuneACCESS dataset retains in-frame rearrangements with V and J assigned. A fraction of the clones does not appear; measured against another copy, unresolved V genes explain less than half of the discrepancy, and the remainder lacks a known reason. V, J and clone size reflect that table, while D and trimming were determined from the DNA. The sample table contains just under 65,000 clones; only one count was recorded for roughly 85% of them. The leading ten clones occupy more than 40% of the sample.

Whole blood was collected in K2EDTA tubes by collaborating institutions according to the institutions' own protocols. For TCRbeta analysis, collaborators shipped samples in one of three forms: frozen whole blood, isolated PBMCs, or DNA extracted from either of those sample types. This sequence uses TRBV3-1 (or the pseudogene TRBV3-2) and TRBJ1-5, with no reliable assignment of the D segment. This sequence originates from a human donor in a cohort sampled during active COVID-19. The specimen was peripheral blood. The CDR3 in this case is CASSQELGGGNQPQHF. The DNA sequence is as follows: TGTGCCAGCAGCCAGGAACTCGGCGGGGGCAATCAGCCCCAGCATTTT.